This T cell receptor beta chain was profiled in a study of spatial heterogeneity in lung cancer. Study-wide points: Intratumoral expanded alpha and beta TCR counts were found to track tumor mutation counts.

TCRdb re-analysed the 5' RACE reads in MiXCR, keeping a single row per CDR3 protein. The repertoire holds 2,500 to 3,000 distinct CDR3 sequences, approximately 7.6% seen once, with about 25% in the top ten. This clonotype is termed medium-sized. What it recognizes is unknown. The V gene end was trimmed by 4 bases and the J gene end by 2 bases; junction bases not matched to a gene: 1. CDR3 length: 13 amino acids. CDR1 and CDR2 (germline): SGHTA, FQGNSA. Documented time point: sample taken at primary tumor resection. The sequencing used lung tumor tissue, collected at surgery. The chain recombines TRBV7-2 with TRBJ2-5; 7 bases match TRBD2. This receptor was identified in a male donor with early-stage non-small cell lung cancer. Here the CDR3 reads CASSWGLQETQYF. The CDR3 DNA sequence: TGTGCCAGCAGCTGGGGACTACAAGAGACCCAGTACTTC.